The present TCR beta chain was sequenced within a study of blood T cell repertoires in COVID-19. Study as a whole: The analysed material was cDNA or gDNA that came from T cells, B-cell-depleted T cells, or PBMCs.

Methods used by the authors: Estimates of nucleated cell counts were drawn from the amplification of reference gene primers. The assay was immunoSEQ multiplex PCR, and TCRdb's table has in-frame clones only and misses some. V and J calls and clone size follow that table, whereas D and trimming were derived from the DNA. Counted here are some 250,000 clones, around four fifths occurring once; the ten biggest clones make up over 10%. Trimming took off 3 bases at V and 8 bases at J, with 16 bases between the two ends. Germline V CDR1 and CDR2: SNHLY, FYNNEI. The CDR3 sequence is 15 residues long. V gene TRBV2 combines with J gene TRBJ1-4; D not certain. Specimen: peripheral blood. The clonotype comes from a woman aged 55-70 years with active or convalescent COVID-19. CDR3 region: CASSEAPAQPEKLFF. Written as DNA, the CDR3 is TGTGCCAGCAGTGAGGCCCCCGCACAGCCCGAAAAACTGTTTTTT.